This TCR beta chain was observed in a study of T-cell reconstitution after alpha-beta-depleted transplantation in children. This clonotype has at least ten counts. The CDR3 totals 15 residues. Germline CDR1 and CDR2: SGHRS and YFSETQ. Trimming removed 1 base from V and 6 bases from J, with 14 bases in between. Unique molecular identifiers featured in how the TCRbeta library was prepared. Using its own MiXCR run on the PCR reads, TCRdb lists one record per CDR3 protein. The table lists some 200,000 distinct CDR3 sequences, 6.5% to 7.5% of them singletons, with about 3% in the top ten. The receptor was derived from a human donor who donated a stem cell graft to a child with Wiskott-Aldrich syndrome. The specimen was PBMCs from the stem cell graft donor, collected from the stem cell graft. This chain uses TRBV5-1 with TRBJ1-5; a weak D match, TRBD1 (5 bases). The DNA for the CDR3 is TGCGCCAGCAGCTTGTATGGGGGTGTTGGTCAGCCCCAGCATTTT. This sequence encodes CASSLYGGVGQPQHF.